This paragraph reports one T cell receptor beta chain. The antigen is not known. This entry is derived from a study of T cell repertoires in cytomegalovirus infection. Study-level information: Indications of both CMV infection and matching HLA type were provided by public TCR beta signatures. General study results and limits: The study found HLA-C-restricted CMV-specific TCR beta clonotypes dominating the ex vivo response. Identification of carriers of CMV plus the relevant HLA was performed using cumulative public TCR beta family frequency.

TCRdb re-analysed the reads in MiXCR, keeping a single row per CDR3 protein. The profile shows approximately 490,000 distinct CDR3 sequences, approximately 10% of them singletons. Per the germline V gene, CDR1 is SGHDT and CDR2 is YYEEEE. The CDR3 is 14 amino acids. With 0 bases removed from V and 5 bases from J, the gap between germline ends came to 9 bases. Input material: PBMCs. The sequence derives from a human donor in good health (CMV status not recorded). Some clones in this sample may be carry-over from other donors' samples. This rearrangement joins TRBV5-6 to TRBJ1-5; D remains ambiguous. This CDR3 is CASSLARGYQPQHF. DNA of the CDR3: TGTGCCAGCAGCTTGGCCCGGGGTTATCAGCCCCAGCATTTT. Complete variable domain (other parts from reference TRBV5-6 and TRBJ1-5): DAGVTQSPTHLIKTRGQQVTLRCSPKSGHDTVSWYQQALGQGPQFIFQYYEEEERQRGNFPDRFSGHQFPNYSSELNVNALLLGDSALYLCASSLARGYQPQHFGDGTRLSIL.